The entry below describes one T cell receptor beta chain. V lost 5 bases to trimming and J lost 8 bases; unmatched junction nucleotides: 10. The CDR3 contains 15 residues. Germline CDR1 reads SGHNT; CDR2 reads YYREEE (reference sequence). This entry is derived from a study of blood T cell repertoires in COVID-19. Study details: The samples span acute and convalescent COVID-19 from the United States, Italy and Spain. Nucleic acid was either cDNA or gDNA, and it came from T cells, B-cell-depleted T cells, or PBMCs.

In the authors' workflow: Nucleated cell counts were estimated from reference gene primer amplification. Measured with immunoSEQ multiplex PCR; TCRdb has only the in-frame clones, and not every one. V and J calls and clone size follow that table, whereas D and trimming were derived from the DNA. The sample holds 200,000 to 250,000 clones; about four fifths are singletons and the top ten take about 1.9%. Input material: peripheral blood. This clonotype originated in a man under 40 who had recovered from COVID-19. The chain uses TRBV5-4 and TRBJ2-3; 11 bases agree with TRBD2. The CDR3 sequence: CASRSNSGGVPTQYF. The CDR3, as DNA: TGTGCCAGCAGATCGAATAGCGGGGGGGTCCCTACGCAGTATTTT. The full variable domain, in which reference TRBV5-4 and TRBJ2-3 provide the parts outside the CDR3, is ETGVTQSPTHLIKTRGQQVTLRCSSQSGHNTVSWYQQALGQGPQFIFQYYREEENGRGNFPPRFSGLQFPNYSSELNVNALELDDSALYLCASRSNSGGVPTQYFGPGTRLTVL.